The TCR beta chain described here comes from a study of T-cell reconstitution after alpha-beta-depleted transplantation in children. Overall study results and limits: Most T-cell counts and diversity one year after the transplant came from T cells that were newly produced. The study traced high day-60 TCRbeta diversity in some patients to surviving recipient T cells and thymic progenitors. Alpha-beta T cells present about two months after transplant were reported to originate from several hundred expanded graft clones.

Unique molecular identifiers were built into the TCRbeta library. TCRdb ran MiXCR on the PCR reads and lists one entry per CDR3 protein. The top ten clones hold around 9.9% of a sample with 300,000 or so distinct CDR3 sequences, 23% of them seen once. CDR3 length: 19 residues. Germline trimming cut 0 bases from V and 0 bases from J; bases unmatched to any gene: 11. Germline lookup yields CDR1 LNHNV and CDR2 YYDKDF (reference sequence). With respect to this clonotype: Its target is not known.

The clonotype was recovered from a male patient younger than 18 who had a stem cell transplant for acute lymphoblastic leukemia, so the T cells may come from the graft donor. The chain has TRBV15 and TRBJ2-4; 7 positions agree with TRBD2. The material sequenced was PBMCs, mostly from graft donor cells, taken 180 days after TCRalphabeta/CD19-depleted stem cell transplant. The CDR3 nucleotides are TGTGCCACCAGCAGAGATAAGTACGGGGGGAACATAGCCAAAAACATTCAGTACTTC. Translated, it gives CATSRDKYGGNIAKNIQYF.